These 8 T cell receptor beta chains share one sample of origin, sequenced in a study of cytomegalovirus exposure and HLA in healthy donors. It was with 60 Vbeta and 13 Jbeta primers that the PCR ran. Method: immunoSEQ multiplex PCR; TCRdb's copy keeps in-frame clones and lacks some. Counted here are 100,000 to 150,000 clones, around 77% occurring once; the ten biggest clones make up 0.94%. Material for sequencing was PBMCs. All receptors derive from a woman in her sixties or seventies in good health and CMV-seronegative.

CDR3 nucleotide sequence: TGTGCCAGCAGCCCCCGACAGGGTATAGCCGGGGAGCTGTTTTTT. Its translation is CASSPRQGIAGELFF. The J gene is TRBJ2-2, the V gene TRBV6-5; 7 positions match TRBD1. This CDR3 spans 15 amino acids. In germline, CDR1 is MNHEY, CDR2 SVGAGI. The V gene end was trimmed by 6 bases and the J gene end by 6 bases; junction bases not matched to a gene: 10.

This clone was detected only a few times. The CDR3 reads CASMAQAGEKLFF. DNA of the CDR3: TGTGCCAGTATGGCCCAGGCTGGCGAAAAACTGTTTTTT. V and J are TRBV19 and TRBJ1-4; D is ambiguous. The CDR3 length is 13 residues. The V end lost 7 bases, the J end lost 8 bases, and 14 bases lay between the germline ends. Germline loops: CDR1 LNHDA, CDR2 SQIVND (reference sequence).

This clone showed up just once. The rearrangement joins TRBV25-1 to TRBJ2-1; D is perhaps TRBD1 (6 bases). CDR1 is MGHDK, CDR2 SYGVNS, per germline. The germline V and J ends were trimmed by 3 bases and 3 bases, with 9 bases remaining between them. The CDR3 is 14 amino acids. The CDR3 DNA reads TGTGCCAGCAGTGAGGCAGGGGTCTACAATGAGCAGTTCTTC. This sequence encodes CASSEAGVYNEQFF. Combining the CDR3 with reference TRBV25-1 and TRBJ2-1 gives the whole variable domain EADIYQTPRYLVIGTGKKITLECSQTMGHDKMYWYQQDPGMELHLIHYSYGVNSTEKGDLSSESTVSRIRTEHFPLTLESARPSHTSQYLCASSEAGVYNEQFFGPGTRLTVL.

The CDR3 sequence is CASSGGTGSLSPLHF. In DNA form, the CDR3 reads TGCGCCAGCAGCGGGGGGACAGGGTCTTTGTCACCCCTCCACTTT. The chain uses TRBV5-1 and TRBJ1-6, with 9 positions matching TRBD1. The CDR3 totals 15 residues. Germline CDR1 SGHRS, CDR2 YFSETQ. V trimming: 4 bases; J trimming: 10 bases; junction bases outside the gene matches: 9. The variable domain in full, with the rest retrieved from reference TRBV5-1 and TRBJ1-6, is KAGVTQTPRYLIKTRGQQVTLSCSPISGHRSVSWYQQTPGQGLQFLFEYFSETQRNKGNFPGRFSGRQFSNSRSEMNVSTLELGDSALYLCASSGGTGSLSPLHFGNGTRLTVT.

Only one count was recorded for this clone. V is TRBV27 and J is TRBJ2-1; 10 bases match TRBD1. CDR3 length: 15 amino acids. Unmatched junction bases numbered 6, after V lost 3 bases and J lost 7 bases. CDR1 is MNHEY, CDR2 SMNVEV, per germline (reference sequence). The CDR3 loop is CASSFRDRGGNEQFF. CDR3 DNA sequence: TGTGCCAGCAGTTTCCGGGACAGGGGAGGGAATGAGCAGTTCTTC.

CDR3 bases: TGTGCCAGCAGTGAATCCAGGAACGGCCACAATGAGCAGTTCTTC. This codes for CASSESRNGHNEQFF. The genes are TRBV6-1 and TRBJ2-7; no clear D gene. The tail of the sequence fits TRBJ2-1 better, so the J call may be wrong. Germline CDR1 reads MNHNS; CDR2 reads SASEGT. CDR3 length: 15 amino acids.

The chain links TRBV29-1 to TRBJ2-1, with a tentative D call TRBD2 (6 bases). CDR1 and CDR2 (germline): SQVTM, ANQGSEA. V was cut by 2 bases and J by 4 bases, with 12 bases left in between. CDR3 length: 14 amino acids. The CDR3 nucleotides are TGCAGCGTTGAAAGCGGGTCAGTTTACAATGAGCAGTTCTTC. Translated, it gives CSVESGSVYNEQFF.

The chain carries TRBV25-1 and TRBJ2-5, with TRBD2 identical over 8 bases. The germline V gene has CDR1 MGHDK and CDR2 SYGVNS. CDR3 length: 17 amino acids. The J segment lost 0 bases and the V segment lost 5 bases, leaving 11 bases of the junction unmatched. The CDR3 nucleotides read TGTGCCAGCAGTCGAGGCGGGGCGGGGGGATACCAAGAGACCCAGTACTTC. It translates to CASSRGGAGGYQETQYF.